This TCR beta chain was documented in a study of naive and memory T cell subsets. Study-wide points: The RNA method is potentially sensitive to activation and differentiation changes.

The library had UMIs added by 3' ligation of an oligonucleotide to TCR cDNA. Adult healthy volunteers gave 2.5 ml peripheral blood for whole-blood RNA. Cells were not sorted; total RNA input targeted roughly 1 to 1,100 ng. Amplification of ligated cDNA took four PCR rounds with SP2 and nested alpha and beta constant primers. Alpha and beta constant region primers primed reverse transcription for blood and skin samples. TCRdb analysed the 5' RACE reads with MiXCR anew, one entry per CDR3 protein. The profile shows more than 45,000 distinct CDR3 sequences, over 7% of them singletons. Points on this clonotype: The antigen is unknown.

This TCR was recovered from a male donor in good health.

The CDR3 spells CASSYRDSLETEAFF. For the CDR3, the DNA is TGTGCCAGCTCATACCGGGACAGCCTTGAGACTGAAGCTTTCTTT. The chain combines TRBV18 with TRBJ1-1; TRBD1 matches 7 bases. With V trimmed by 5 bases and J by 5 bases, 11 bases remained unmatched. The germline V gene has CDR1 KGHSH and CDR2 LQKENI. CDR3 length: 15 amino acids.